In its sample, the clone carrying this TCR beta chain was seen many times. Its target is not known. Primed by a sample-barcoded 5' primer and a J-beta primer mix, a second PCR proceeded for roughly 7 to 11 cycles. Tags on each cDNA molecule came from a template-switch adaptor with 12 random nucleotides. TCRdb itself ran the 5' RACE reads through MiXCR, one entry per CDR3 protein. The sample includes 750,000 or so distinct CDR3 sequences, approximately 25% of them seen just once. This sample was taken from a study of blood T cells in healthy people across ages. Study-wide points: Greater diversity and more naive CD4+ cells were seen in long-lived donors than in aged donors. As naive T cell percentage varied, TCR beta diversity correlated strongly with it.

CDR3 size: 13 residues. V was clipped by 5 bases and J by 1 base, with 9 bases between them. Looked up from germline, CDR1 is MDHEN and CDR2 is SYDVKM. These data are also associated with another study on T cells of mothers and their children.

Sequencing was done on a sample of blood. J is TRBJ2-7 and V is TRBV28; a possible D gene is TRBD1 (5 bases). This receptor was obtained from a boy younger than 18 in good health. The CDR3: CASSTQGSYEQYF. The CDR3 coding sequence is TGTGCCAGCAGTACGCAGGGTTCCTACGAGCAGTACTTC.